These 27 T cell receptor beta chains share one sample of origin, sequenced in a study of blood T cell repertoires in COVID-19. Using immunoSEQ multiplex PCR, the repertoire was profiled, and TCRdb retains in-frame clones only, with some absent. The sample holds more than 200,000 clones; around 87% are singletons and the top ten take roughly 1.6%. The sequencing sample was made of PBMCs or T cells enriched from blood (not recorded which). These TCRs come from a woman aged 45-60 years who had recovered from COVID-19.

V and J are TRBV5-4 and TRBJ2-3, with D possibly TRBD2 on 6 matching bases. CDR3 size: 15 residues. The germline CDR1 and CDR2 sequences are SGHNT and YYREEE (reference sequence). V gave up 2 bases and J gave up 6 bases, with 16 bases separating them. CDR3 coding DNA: TGTGCCAGCAGCTTTCCAAGCGCGGGGTCGGATACGCAGTATTTT. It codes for CASSFPSAGSDTQYF. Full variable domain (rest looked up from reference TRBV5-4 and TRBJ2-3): ETGVTQSPTHLIKTRGQQVTLRCSSQSGHNTVSWYQQALGQGPQFIFQYYREEENGRGNFPPRFSGLQFPNYSSELNVNALELDDSALYLCASSFPSAGSDTQYFGPGTRLTVL.

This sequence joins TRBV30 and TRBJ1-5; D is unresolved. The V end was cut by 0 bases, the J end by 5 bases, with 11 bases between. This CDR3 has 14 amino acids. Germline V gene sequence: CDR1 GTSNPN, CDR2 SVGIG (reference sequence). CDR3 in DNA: TGTGCCTGGAGTGTTGGGCAGGCGTATCAGCCCCAGCATTTT. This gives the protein CAWSVGQAYQPQHF.

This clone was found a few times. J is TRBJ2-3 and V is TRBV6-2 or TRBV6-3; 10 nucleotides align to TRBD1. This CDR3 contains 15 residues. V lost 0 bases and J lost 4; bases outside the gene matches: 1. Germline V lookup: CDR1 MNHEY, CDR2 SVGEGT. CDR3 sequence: CASSYSGTGADTQYF. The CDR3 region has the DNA TGTGCCAGCAGTTACTCCGGGACAGGGGCAGATACGCAGTATTTT.

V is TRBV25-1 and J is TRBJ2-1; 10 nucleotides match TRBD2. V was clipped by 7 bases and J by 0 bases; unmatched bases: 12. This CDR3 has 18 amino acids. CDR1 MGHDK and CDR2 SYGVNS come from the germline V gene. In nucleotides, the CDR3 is TGTGCCAGCACCTTAAGGGTTCCTAGCGGGAGCTCCTACAATGAGCAGTTCTTC. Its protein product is CASTLRVPSGSSYNEQFF.

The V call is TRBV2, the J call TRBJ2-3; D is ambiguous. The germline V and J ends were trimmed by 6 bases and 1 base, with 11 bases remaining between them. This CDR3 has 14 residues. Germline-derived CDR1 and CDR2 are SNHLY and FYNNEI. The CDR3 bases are TGTGCCAGCAGCGCACTACTACGCACAGATACGCAGTATTTT. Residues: CASSALLRTDTQYF. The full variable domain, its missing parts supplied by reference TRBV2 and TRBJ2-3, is EPEVTQTPSHQVTQMGQEVILRCVPISNHLYFYWYRQILGQKVEFLVSFYNNEISEKSEIFDDQFSVERPDGSNFTLKIRSTKLEDSAMYFCASSALLRTDTQYFGPGTRLTVL.

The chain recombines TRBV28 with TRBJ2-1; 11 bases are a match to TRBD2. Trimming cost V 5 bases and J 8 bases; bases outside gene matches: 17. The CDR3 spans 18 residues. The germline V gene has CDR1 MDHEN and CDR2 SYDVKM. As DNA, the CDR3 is TGTGCCAGCAGTCCCTTTAGGCGGTCTAGCGGGAGGAACCATGAGCAGTTCTTC. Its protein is CASSPFRRSSGRNHEQFF.

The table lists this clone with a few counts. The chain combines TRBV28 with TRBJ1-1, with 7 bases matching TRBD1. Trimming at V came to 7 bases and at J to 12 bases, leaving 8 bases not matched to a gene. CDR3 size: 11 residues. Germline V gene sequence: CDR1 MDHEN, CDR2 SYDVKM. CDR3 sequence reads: CASKTGQETFF. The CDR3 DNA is TGTGCCAGCAAAACAGGACAGGAAACTTTCTTT.

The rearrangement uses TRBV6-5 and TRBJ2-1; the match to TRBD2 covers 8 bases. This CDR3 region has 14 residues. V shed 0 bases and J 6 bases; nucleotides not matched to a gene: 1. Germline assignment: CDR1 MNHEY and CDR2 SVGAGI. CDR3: CASSYSGLGNEQFF. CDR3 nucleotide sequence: TGTGCCAGCAGTTACTCGGGACTAGGCAATGAGCAGTTCTTC.

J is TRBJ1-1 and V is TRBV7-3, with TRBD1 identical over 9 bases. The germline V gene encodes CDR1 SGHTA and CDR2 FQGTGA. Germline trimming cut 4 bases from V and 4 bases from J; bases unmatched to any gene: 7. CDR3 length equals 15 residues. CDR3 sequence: CASSSQTGGFTEAFF. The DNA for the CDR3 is TGTGCCAGCAGCTCCCAGACAGGGGGGTTCACTGAAGCTTTCTTT.

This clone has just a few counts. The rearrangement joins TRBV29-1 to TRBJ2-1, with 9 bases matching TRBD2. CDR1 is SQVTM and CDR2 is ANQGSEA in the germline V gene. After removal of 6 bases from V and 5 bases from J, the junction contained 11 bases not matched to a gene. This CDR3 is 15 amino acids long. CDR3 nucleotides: TGCAGCGTGACAACGGGCGGGAGGGCCGACAATGAGCAGTTCTTC. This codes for CSVTTGGRADNEQFF.

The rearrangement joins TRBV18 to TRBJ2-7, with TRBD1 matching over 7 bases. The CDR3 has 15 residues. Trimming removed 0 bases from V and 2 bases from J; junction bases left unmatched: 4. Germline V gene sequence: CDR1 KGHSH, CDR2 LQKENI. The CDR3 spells CASSPPGTATYEQYF. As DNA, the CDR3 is TGTGCCAGCTCACCACCGGGGACAGCCACCTACGAGCAGTACTTC.

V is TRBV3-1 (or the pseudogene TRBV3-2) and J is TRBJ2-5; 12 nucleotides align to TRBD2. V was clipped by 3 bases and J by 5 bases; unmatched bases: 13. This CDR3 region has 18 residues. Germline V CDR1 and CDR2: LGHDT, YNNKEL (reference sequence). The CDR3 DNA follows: TGTGCCAGCAGCCAGTTACTAGCGGGAGGTGGCCAAGGGGAGACCCAGTACTTC. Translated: CASSQLLAGGGQGETQYF.

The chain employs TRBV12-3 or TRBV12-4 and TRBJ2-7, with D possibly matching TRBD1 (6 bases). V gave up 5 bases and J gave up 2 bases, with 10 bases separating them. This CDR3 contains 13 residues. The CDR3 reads CASSRDTPYEQYF. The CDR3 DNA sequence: TGTGCCAGCAGTCGGGACACCCCCTACGAGCAGTACTTC.

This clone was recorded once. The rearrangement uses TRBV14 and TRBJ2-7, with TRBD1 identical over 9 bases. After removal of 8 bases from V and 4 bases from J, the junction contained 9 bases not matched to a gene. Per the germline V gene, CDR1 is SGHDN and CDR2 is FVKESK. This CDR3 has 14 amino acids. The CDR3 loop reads CASAPGQGIYEQYF. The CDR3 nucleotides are TGTGCCAGCGCCCCGGGACAGGGTATTTACGAGCAGTACTTC. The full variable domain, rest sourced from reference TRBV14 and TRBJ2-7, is EAGVTQFPSHSVIEKGQTVTLRCDPISGHDNLYWYRRVMGKEIKFLLHFVKESKQDESGMPNNRFLAERTGGTYSTLKVQPAELEDSGVYFCASAPGQGIYEQYFGPGTRLTVT.

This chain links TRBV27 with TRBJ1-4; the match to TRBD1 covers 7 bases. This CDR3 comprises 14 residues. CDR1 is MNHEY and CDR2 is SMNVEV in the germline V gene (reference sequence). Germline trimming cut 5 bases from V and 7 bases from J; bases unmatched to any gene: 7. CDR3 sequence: CASSHSTGSEKLFF. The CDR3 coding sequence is TGTGCCAGCAGTCACTCGACAGGGAGTGAAAAACTGTTTTTT.

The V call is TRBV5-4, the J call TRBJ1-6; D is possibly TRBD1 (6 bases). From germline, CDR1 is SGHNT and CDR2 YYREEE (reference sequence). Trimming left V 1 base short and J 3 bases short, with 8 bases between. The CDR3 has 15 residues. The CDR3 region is CASSLQGNYNSPLHF. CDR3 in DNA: TGTGCCAGCAGCTTGCAGGGGAACTATAATTCACCCCTCCACTTT.

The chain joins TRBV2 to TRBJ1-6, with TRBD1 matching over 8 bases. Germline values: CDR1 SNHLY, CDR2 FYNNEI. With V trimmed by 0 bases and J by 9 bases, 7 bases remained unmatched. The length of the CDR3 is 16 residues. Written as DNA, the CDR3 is TGTGCCAGCAGTGAAGCCGGGACAGGATCAGGTTCACCCCTCCACTTT. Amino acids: CASSEAGTGSGSPLHF. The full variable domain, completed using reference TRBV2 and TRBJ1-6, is EPEVTQTPSHQVTQMGQEVILRCVPISNHLYFYWYRQILGQKVEFLVSFYNNEISEKSEIFDDQFSVERPDGSNFTLKIRSTKLEDSAMYFCASSEAGTGSGSPLHFGNGTRLTVT.

The chain's CDR3 is CASSQGLAGLMSDEQFF. In DNA, the CDR3 is TGCGCCAGCAGCCAAGGACTAGCGGGCTTAATGAGCGATGAGCAGTTCTTC. The rearrangement links TRBV4-1 to TRBJ2-1; 10 bases agree with TRBD2. Trimming removed 1 base from V and 8 bases from J; junction bases left unmatched: 11. This CDR3 is 17 amino acids long. The germline V gene encodes CDR1 MGHRA and CDR2 YSYEKL.

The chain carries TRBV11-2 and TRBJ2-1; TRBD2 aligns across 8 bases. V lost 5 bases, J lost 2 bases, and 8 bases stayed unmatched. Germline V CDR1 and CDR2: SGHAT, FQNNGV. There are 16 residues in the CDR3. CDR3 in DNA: TGTGCCAGCAGCCCGAGAGGTAGCGGGACCTACAATGAGCAGTTCTTC. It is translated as CASSPRGSGTYNEQFF. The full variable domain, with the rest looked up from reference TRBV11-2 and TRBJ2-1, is EAGVAQSPRYKIIEKRQSVAFWCNPISGHATLYWYQQILGQGPKLLIQFQNNGVVDDSQLPKDRFSAERLKGVDSTLKIQPAKLEDSAVYLCASSPRGSGTYNEQFFGPGTRLTVL.

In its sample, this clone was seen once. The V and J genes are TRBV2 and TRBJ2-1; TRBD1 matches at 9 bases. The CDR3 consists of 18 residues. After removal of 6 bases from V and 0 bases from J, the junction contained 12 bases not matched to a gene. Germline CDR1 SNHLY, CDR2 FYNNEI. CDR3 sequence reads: CASRTGGGKAASYNEQFF. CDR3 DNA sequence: TGTGCCAGCAGAACAGGGGGCGGGAAAGCGGCCTCCTACAATGAGCAGTTCTTC.

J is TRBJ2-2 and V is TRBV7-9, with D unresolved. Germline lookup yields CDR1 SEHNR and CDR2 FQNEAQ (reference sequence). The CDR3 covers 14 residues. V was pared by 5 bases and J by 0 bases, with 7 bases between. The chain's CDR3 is CASSHQTNTGELFF. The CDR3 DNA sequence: TGTGCCAGCAGCCACCAGACGAACACCGGGGAGCTGTTTTTT. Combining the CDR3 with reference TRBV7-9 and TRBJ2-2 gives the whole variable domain DTGVSQNPRHKITKRGQNVTFRCDPISEHNRLYWYRQTLGQGPEFLTYFQNEAQLEKSRLLSDRFSAERPKGSFSTLEIQRTEQGDSAMYLCASSHQTNTGELFFGEGSRLTVL.

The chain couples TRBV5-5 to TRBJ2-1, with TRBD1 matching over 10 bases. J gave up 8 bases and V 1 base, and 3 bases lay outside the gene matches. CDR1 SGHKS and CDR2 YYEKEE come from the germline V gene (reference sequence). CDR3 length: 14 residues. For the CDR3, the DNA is TGTGCCAGCAGCTTGCGACAGGGGGCCGATGAGCAGTTCTTC. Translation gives CASSLRQGADEQFF.

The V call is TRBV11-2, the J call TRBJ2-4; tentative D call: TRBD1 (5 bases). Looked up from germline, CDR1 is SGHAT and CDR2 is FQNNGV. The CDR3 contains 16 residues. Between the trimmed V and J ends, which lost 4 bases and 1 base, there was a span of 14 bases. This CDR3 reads CASSSGRVSAKNIQYF. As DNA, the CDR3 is TGTGCCAGCAGCTCCGGCAGGGTCTCGGCCAAAAACATTCAGTACTTC. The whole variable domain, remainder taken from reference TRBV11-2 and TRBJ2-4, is EAGVAQSPRYKIIEKRQSVAFWCNPISGHATLYWYQQILGQGPKLLIQFQNNGVVDDSQLPKDRFSAERLKGVDSTLKIQPAKLEDSAVYLCASSSGRVSAKNIQYFGAGTRLSVL.

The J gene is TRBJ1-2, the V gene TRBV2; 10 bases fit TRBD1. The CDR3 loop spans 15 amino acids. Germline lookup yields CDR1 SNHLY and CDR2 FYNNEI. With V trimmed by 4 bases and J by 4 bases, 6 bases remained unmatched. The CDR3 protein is CASSVVGQGGYGYTF. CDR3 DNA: TGTGCCAGCAGTGTGGTAGGACAGGGGGGCTATGGCTACACCTTC. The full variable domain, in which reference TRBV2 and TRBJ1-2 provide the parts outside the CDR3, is EPEVTQTPSHQVTQMGQEVILRCVPISNHLYFYWYRQILGQKVEFLVSFYNNEISEKSEIFDDQFSVERPDGSNFTLKIRSTKLEDSAMYFCASSVVGQGGYGYTFGSGTRLTVV.

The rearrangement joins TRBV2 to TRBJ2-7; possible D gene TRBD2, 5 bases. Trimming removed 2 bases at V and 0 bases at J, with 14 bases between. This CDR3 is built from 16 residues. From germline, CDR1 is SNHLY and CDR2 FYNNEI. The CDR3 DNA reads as TGTGCCAGCAGTGAACTTCGAGCGGTGCTCTCCTACGAGCAGTACTTC. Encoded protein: CASSELRAVLSYEQYF.

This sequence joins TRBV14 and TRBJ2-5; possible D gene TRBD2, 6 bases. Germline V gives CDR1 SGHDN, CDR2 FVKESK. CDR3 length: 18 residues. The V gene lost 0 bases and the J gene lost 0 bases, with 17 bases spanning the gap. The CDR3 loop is CASSQERLAARYQETQYF. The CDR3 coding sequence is TGTGCCAGCAGCCAAGAGAGGTTAGCGGCTAGGTACCAAGAGACCCAGTACTTC.

The CDR3 protein is CASSSRQISLTGYGYTF. CDR3 coding DNA: TGTGCCAGTAGTAGTCGGCAGATTAGCCTTACCGGCTATGGCTACACCTTC. The genes are TRBV19 and TRBJ1-2; D gene uncertain. The CDR3 has 17 amino acids. Germline CDR1 is LNHDA and CDR2 is SQIVND (reference sequence). Trimming took off 4 bases at V and 4 bases at J, with 22 bases between the two ends.